A selection of T cell receptor beta chains follows, all from one sample in a study of lymphopenia after photon versus proton radiotherapy. Some clones are missing from TCRdb's copy, which holds only in-frame ones; the method was immunoSEQ multiplex PCR. The sample records more than 60,000 clones, about 90% being singletons. The starting material was peripheral blood, obtained from a patient treated with photon-based radiotherapy. Every receptor here comes from a man in his forties with gastric cancer. CDR3s include the opening cysteine and the closing phenylalanine or tryptophan. A D gene is named only where the DNA matches it firmly. Clone sizes are given selectively: once, few, many, or a class where the clone is expanded.

size: NA
V: TRBV21-1
D: NA
J: TRBJ2-5
CDR3: CASTPLRTVQETQYF
DNA: TGTGCCAGCACCCCCCTCCGGACAGTACAAGAGACCCAGTACTTC

size: NA
V: TRBV5-1
D: TRBD1
J: TRBJ1-1
CDR3: CASSLSGGTEAFF
DNA: TGCGCCAGCAGCTTGTCAGGGGGCACTGAAGCTTTCTTT

size: NA
V: TRBV7-9
D: NA
J: TRBJ1-2
CDR3: CASSLGLGADYGYTF
DNA: TGTGCCAGCAGCTTAGGTCTGGGGGCGGACTATGGCTACACCTTC

size: NA
V: TRBV6-1
D: TRBD1
J: TRBJ1-2
CDR3: CASSFQGAGYTF
DNA: TGTGCCAGCAGTTTTCAGGGGGCGGGCTACACCTTC

size: NA
V: TRBV5-1
D: TRBD1
J: TRBJ2-1
CDR3: CASSPRTGNDEQFF
DNA: TGCGCCAGCAGCCCGCGGACAGGGAACGATGAGCAGTTCTTC

size: NA
V: TRBV6-1
D: NA
J: TRBJ1-6
CDR3: CASSEASMVSPLHF
DNA: TGTGCCAGCAGTGAAGCCTCCATGGTCTCACCCCTCCACTTT

size: NA
V: TRBV18
D: NA
J: TRBJ2-5
CDR3: CASSRGGEEAVFQETQYF
DNA: TGTGCCAGCTCGCGAGGAGGAGAAGAGGCTGTTTTTCAAGAGACCCAGTACTTC

size: once
V: TRBV5-1
D: NA
J: TRBJ1-5
CDR3: CASSLREGVQPQHF
DNA: TGCGCCAGCAGCTTAAGAGAAGGGGTGCAGCCCCAGCATTTT

size: NA
V: TRBV2
D: NA
J: TRBJ1-5
CDR3: CASSRSNQPQHF
DNA: TGTGCCAGCAGTCGTAGCAATCAGCCCCAGCATTTT

size: NA
V: TRBV2
D: NA
J: TRBJ2-1
CDR3: CASIENDGNEQFF
DNA: TGTGCCAGCATCGAAAATGACGGGAATGAGCAGTTCTTC

size: NA
V: TRBV2
D: NA
J: TRBJ2-3
CDR3: CASSDSVKGNTQYF
DNA: TGTGCCAGCAGTGACTCAGTCAAGGGAAATACGCAGTATTTT